A single sample is the source of the 25 T cell receptor beta chains below, sequenced in a study of T cells after yellow fever vaccination (dated 2019 in TCRdb). Receptor amplification or capture employed 5' RACE. The listed sequencing device is Illumina HiSeq 2500. Using fastp at Q25 and MiXCR, TCRdb reprocessed the public reads and kept productive beta chains. Here each entry gathers all rows of one CDR3 protein and keeps the most common genes and DNA. This sample has around 350,000 distinct CDR3 sequences in its table, and around a tenth of those were observed once. The ten largest clones capture roughly 18% of the sample. The intended sense of this specimen's treatment or condition label: live attenuated yellow fever vaccine strain. Sequenced material: PBMCs, taken on the day of the first yellow fever vaccination. Receptors were obtained from a man between 18 and 35 years old who received the YFV17D yellow fever vaccine.

The chain has TRBV18 and TRBJ1-2; maybe TRBD1 (6 bases). Germline V gives CDR1 KGHSH, CDR2 LQKENI. CDR3 length equals 13 residues. V lost 3 bases, J lost 8 bases, and 13 bases lay in between. The CDR3 DNA sequence: TGTGCCAGCTCACCGGGGGCAGGGGAAGGCTACACCTTC. Its protein is CASSPGAGEGYTF.

This chain connects TRBV5-1 to TRBJ2-2; TRBD2 might be the D (6 bases). The V gene's germline CDR1 is SGHRS and CDR2 YFSETQ. V lost 5 bases to trimming and J lost 0 bases, with 8 bases between them. The length of the CDR3 is 14 residues. The CDR3 protein is CASREGANTGELFF. As DNA, the CDR3 is TGCGCCAGCAGGGAGGGCGCGAACACCGGGGAGCTGTTTTTT.

CDR3 region: CASSTQQGRNSPLHF. CDR3 nucleotide sequence: TGTGCCAGCAGCACGCAACAGGGACGGAATTCACCCCTCCACTTT. The chain combines TRBV7-6 with TRBJ1-6; D might be TRBD1 (6 bases). The CDR3 extends over 15 amino acids. The V gene's germline CDR1 is SGHVS and CDR2 FNYEAQ. Deletions cut 5 bases from V and 7 bases from J, with 15 bases between.

The J gene is TRBJ2-2, the V gene TRBV11-2; 14 bases agree with TRBD2. V shed 0 bases and J 2 bases; nucleotides not matched to a gene: 5. The CDR3 runs 19 residues. The germline gives CDR1 SGHAT, CDR2 FQNNGV. The CDR3 DNA reads as TGTGCCAGCAGCTTAGACCGGGGACTAGCGGGGGTTAACACCGGGGAGCTGTTTTTT. Its translation is CASSLDRGLAGVNTGELFF. Complete variable domain (other parts from reference TRBV11-2 and TRBJ2-2): EAGVAQSPRYKIIEKRQSVAFWCNPISGHATLYWYQQILGQGPKLLIQFQNNGVVDDSQLPKDRFSAERLKGVDSTLKIQPAKLEDSAVYLCASSLDRGLAGVNTGELFFGEGSRLTVL.

The V gene is TRBV7-9, the J gene TRBJ1-6; TRBD1 agrees at 7 bases. Trimming removed 5 bases from V and 7 bases from J; junction bases left unmatched: 11. Germline V gene data show CDR1 as SEHNR and CDR2 as FQNEAQ (reference sequence). The CDR3 has 16 amino acids. The CDR3 loop reads CASSPGGGRRNSPLHF. In DNA form, the CDR3 reads TGTGCCAGCAGCCCAGGGGGGGGGCGCAGGAATTCACCCCTCCACTTT.

This clonotype was found a few times. The chain joins TRBV19 to TRBJ1-1; D not certain. Germline V lookup: CDR1 LNHDA, CDR2 SQIVND (reference sequence). CDR3 length: 13 residues. Trimming stripped 6 bases from V and 3 bases from J, with 11 bases between. The CDR3 sequence: CASRHRGHTEAFF. CDR3 in DNA: TGTGCCAGTAGGCACCGAGGGCACACTGAAGCTTTCTTT.

This clonotype turned up a few times. The J gene is TRBJ2-2, the V gene TRBV4-3; maybe TRBD2 (6 bases). CDR1 LGHNA and CDR2 YSLEER come from the germline V gene. Trimming stripped 0 bases from V and 6 bases from J, with 11 bases between. This CDR3 region has 15 residues. CDR3 DNA: TGCGCCAGCAGCCAAGATGGGCGGGACCCCGGGGAGCTGTTTTTT. Translation: CASSQDGRDPGELFF.

This clonotype showed up just a few times. This chain connects TRBV5-6 to TRBJ1-3; D is unclear. Per germline, CDR1 SGHDT and CDR2 YYEEEE. Between the trimmed V and J ends, which lost 3 bases and 0 bases, there was a span of 10 bases. The CDR3 consists of 15 residues. The CDR3 nucleotides read TGTGCCAGCAGCTCTTCGGACGGCTCTGGAAACACCATATATTTT. This codes for CASSSSDGSGNTIYF. Combining the CDR3 with reference TRBV5-6 and TRBJ1-3 gives the whole variable domain DAGVTQSPTHLIKTRGQQVTLRCSPKSGHDTVSWYQQALGQGPQFIFQYYEEEERQRGNFPDRFSGHQFPNYSSELNVNALLLGDSALYLCASSSSDGSGNTIYFGEGSWLTVV.

This clonotype appeared once. A much bigger clone sits one base away, suggesting this may be a read error. The chain links TRBV12-3 or TRBV12-4 to TRBJ2-1, with 8 positions matching TRBD1. The CDR3 totals 15 residues. CDR3 nucleotides: TGTGACAGCAGCCGGACAGGGAGCTCCTACAATGAGCAGTTCTTC. It is translated as CDSSRTGSSYNEQFF.

This clonotype has more than one count but fewer than ten. The chain uses TRBV2 and TRBJ1-1; tentative D call: TRBD1 (5 bases). The CDR3 has 13 amino acids. Per the germline V gene, CDR1 is SNHLY and CDR2 is FYNNEI. V lost 5 bases and J lost 1, with 8 bases in between. For the CDR3, the DNA is TGTGCCAGCAGTCTGGACAAGAACACTGAAGCTTTCTTT. Translating it yields CASSLDKNTEAFF. The full variable domain, in which reference TRBV2 and TRBJ1-1 provide the parts outside the CDR3, is EPEVTQTPSHQVTQMGQEVILRCVPISNHLYFYWYRQILGQKVEFLVSFYNNEISEKSEIFDDQFSVERPDGSNFTLKIRSTKLEDSAMYFCASSLDKNTEAFFGQGTRLTVV.

The rearrangement links TRBV7-9 to TRBJ1-1; the D is unclear. The V gene's germline CDR1 is SEHNR and CDR2 FQNEAQ (reference sequence). V gave up 6 bases and J gave up 9 bases, with 11 bases separating them. The CDR3 is made up of 11 amino acids. CDR3 residues: CASSLDGKAFF. DNA of the CDR3: TGTGCCAGCAGTCTAGACGGGAAAGCTTTCTTT.

The chain links TRBV16 to TRBJ2-7; D not resolved. The germline V gene has CDR1 KGHSY and CDR2 FQNENV. Trimming took 0 bases from V and 2 from J, leaving 5 bases between them. The CDR3 has 13 amino acids. Here the CDR3 DNA reads TGTGCCAGCAGCCAATCTAGTCCCTACGAGCAGTACTTC. Translation gives CASSQSSPYEQYF.

The rearrangement uses TRBV4-1 and TRBJ1-1; D uncertain. Trimming took off 3 bases at V and 1 base at J, with 9 bases between the two ends. The CDR3 length is 14 residues. Germline lookup yields CDR1 MGHRA and CDR2 YSYEKL. As DNA, the CDR3 is TGCGCCAGCAGCCACAGGTCGGCGAACACTGAAGCTTTCTTT. Protein sequence: CASSHRSANTEAFF.

The sample holds a few counts of this clonotype. The genes are TRBV7-2 and TRBJ1-5, with D possibly matching TRBD1 (5 bases). The CDR3 has 14 amino acids. The ends were cut back, 3 bases at V and 5 bases at J, with 11 bases in the middle. Germline V gene data show CDR1 as SGHTA and CDR2 as FQGNSA. CDR3 sequence reads: CASSLGGADQPQHF. CDR3 bases: TGTGCCAGCAGCTTGGGTGGGGCTGATCAGCCCCAGCATTTT.

This clonotype was observed a few times. The rearrangement uses TRBV18 and TRBJ1-5; unclear D gene. Trimming removed 2 bases at V and 6 bases at J, with 14 bases between. CDR3 length: 15 amino acids. Germline CDR1 KGHSH, CDR2 LQKENI. CDR3 region: CASSPGLIGGQPQHF. DNA of the CDR3: TGTGCCAGCTCACCAGGGCTCATAGGAGGTCAGCCCCAGCATTTT.

This clonotype has more than one count but fewer than ten. The chain is built from TRBV12-3 or TRBV12-4 and TRBJ2-1; 7 nucleotides agree with TRBD2. V lost 3 bases to trimming and J lost 0 bases; unmatched junction nucleotides: 2. CDR3 length: 15 amino acids. The CDR3 coding sequence is TGTGCCAGCAGTTTTGCTAGCGGCTCCTACAATGAGCAGTTCTTC. It translates to CASSFASGSYNEQFF.

This clonotype came up a few times. The rearrangement joins TRBV28 to TRBJ2-1; 7 bases line up with TRBD1. Trimming took 6 bases from V and 8 from J; bases not matched to a gene: 10. Germline V gene sequence: CDR1 MDHEN, CDR2 SYDVKM. The CDR3 spans 14 residues. This chain's CDR3 is CASSPTGDRDEQFF. The CDR3 DNA is TGTGCCAGCAGCCCAACAGGGGATAGGGATGAGCAGTTCTTC.

The rearrangement uses TRBV11-3 and TRBJ2-1; D might be TRBD2 (7 bases). V lost 5 bases, J lost 2 bases, and 13 bases lay in between. CDR1 is SGHNT, CDR2 YENEEA, per germline. This CDR3 comprises 15 residues. The CDR3 loop reads CASSLGGPAYNEQFF. CDR3 coding DNA: TGTGCCAGCAGCCTCGGGGGGCCCGCCTACAATGAGCAGTTCTTC.

The genes are TRBV4-1 and TRBJ2-1; 13 nucleotides align to TRBD2. V was pared by 2 bases and J by 3 bases, with 7 bases of the junction left unmatched. The CDR3 runs 18 residues. CDR1 and CDR2 (germline): MGHRA, YSYEKL. The CDR3 DNA reads TGCGCCAGCAGCCAACTTACTAGCGGGGGGGCAAACTACAATGAGCAGTTCTTC. It encodes CASSQLTSGGANYNEQFF.

J is TRBJ2-1 and V is TRBV10-3, with 8 bases aligning to TRBD2. This CDR3 spans 15 amino acids. V dropped 10 bases and J dropped 0; count of bases not matched to a gene: 8. CDR1 is ENHRY and CDR2 is SYGVKD in the germline V gene. CDR3 region: CATGGTDNSYNEQFF. The CDR3 nucleotides are TGTGCCACGGGAGGGACGGACAACTCCTACAATGAGCAGTTCTTC.

Only a few counts were recorded for this clonotype. This chain joins TRBV12-3 or TRBV12-4 and TRBJ1-4; the D gene is possibly TRBD1 (6 bases). Trimming stripped 6 bases from V and 4 bases from J, with 12 bases between. The CDR3 is made up of 14 amino acids. The CDR3 region is CASRGGQNNEKLFF. The CDR3 DNA reads as TGTGCCAGCAGGGGGGGGCAGAATAATGAAAAACTGTTTTTT.

This clonotype appeared a few times. The rearrangement joins TRBV20-1 to TRBJ1-1, with TRBD1 as a possible D gene (5 bases). Trimming removed 5 bases from V and 1 base from J, with 8 bases in between. Germline CDR1 reads DFQATT; CDR2 reads SNEGSKA (reference sequence). CDR3 length equals 12 residues. Here the CDR3 reads CSAGTGNTEAFF. The DNA of the CDR3 is TGCAGTGCTGGGACGGGGAACACTGAAGCTTTCTTT.

This clonotype was seen more than once but under ten times. The chain joins TRBV18 to TRBJ2-6, with 11 bases fitting TRBD1. Germline CDR1 is KGHSH and CDR2 is LQKENI. The ends lost 0 bases at V and 2 bases at J; junction bases unmatched: 0. This CDR3 region has 17 residues. CDR3 residues: CASSPPGQGAGANVLTF. CDR3 coding DNA: TGTGCCAGCTCACCACCGGGACAGGGGGCTGGGGCCAACGTCCTGACTTTC.

This clonotype was observed a few times. V is TRBV9 and J is TRBJ2-2; D remains unclear. V gave up 0 bases and J gave up 4 bases, with 7 bases separating them. The CDR3 runs to 14 residues. The germline CDR1 and CDR2 sequences are SGDLS and YYNGEE. For the CDR3, the DNA is TGTGCCAGCAGCGTAGATGGCGGCACCGGGGAGCTGTTTTTT. Protein: CASSVDGGTGELFF.

This clonotype was detected only a few times. V is TRBV7-3 and J is TRBJ2-1; D is tentatively TRBD1 or TRBD2 (5 bases each). This CDR3 is 13 amino acids long. Germline V lookup: CDR1 SGHTA, CDR2 FQGTGA. The V and J ends lost 6 bases and 6 bases respectively, with 12 bases between them. The CDR3 loop is CASSSGPVNEQFF. CDR3 DNA: TGTGCCAGCAGTTCGGGACCTGTCAATGAGCAGTTCTTC.